The next 10 T cell receptor beta chains were all read from a single sample in a study of Graves' ophthalmopathy and Graves' hyperthyroidism. The sequenced template was RNA, covering the TCR beta CDR3 region. The authors performed first-round RT-PCR with HTBI primers and then a second-round multiplex PCR. Each CDR3 protein gets one entry after TCRdb re-called the multiplex PCR reads with MiXCR. The sample yields approximately 540,000 distinct CDR3 sequences, less than 40% seen once. Sequenced sample: peripheral blood or thyroid tissue (not recorded which). Receptors were obtained from an adult man with Graves' hyperthyroidism.

The V gene is TRBV19, the J gene TRBJ1-5; D is possibly TRBD1 (6 bases). Trimming removed 3 bases from V and 1 base from J, with 19 bases in between. CDR3 length: 18 amino acids. Looked up from germline, CDR1 is LNHDA and CDR2 is SQIVND (reference sequence). CDR3 residues: CASSIDSGGAFSNQPQHF. CDR3 DNA: TGTGCCAGTAGTATTGATAGCGGGGGGGCCTTCAGCAATCAGCCCCAGCATTTT.

The J gene is TRBJ2-2, the V gene TRBV3-1; a weak D match, TRBD1 (6 bases). V gave up 1 base and J gave up 4 bases, with 10 bases separating them. The V gene's germline CDR1 is LGHDT and CDR2 YNNKEL (reference sequence). This CDR3 spans 15 amino acids. The CDR3 coding sequence is TGTGCCAGCAGCCAAGTTAACAGGGCCACCGGGGAGCTGTTTTTT. Translated: CASSQVNRATGELFF.

The chain has TRBV30 and TRBJ1-2; D might be TRBD1 (5 bases). Trimming removed 0 bases from V and 6 bases from J, with 11 bases in between. The CDR3 has 13 amino acids. Per the germline V gene, CDR1 is GTSNPN and CDR2 is SVGIG (reference sequence). This CDR3 is CAWSVRRGDGYTF. The CDR3, as DNA: TGTGCCTGGAGTGTGAGGAGGGGCGATGGCTACACCTTC.

As regards this clonotype: Its ends do not fully match the called genes, so a read error is possible. The CDR3 bases are TGTGCTAGCAGCCCCGGTAGGATCACCGGGGAGCTGTTTTTT. It is translated as CASSPGRITGELFF. The rearrangement joins TRBV7-7 to TRBJ2-2; D unresolved. This CDR3 is 14 amino acids long. CDR1 and CDR2 (germline): SSHAT, FNYEAQ (reference sequence).

This clonotype appeared many times. The chain has TRBV29-1 and TRBJ2-7; TRBD2 matches at 8 bases. After removal of 5 bases from V and 4 bases from J, the junction contained 13 bases not matched to a gene. Germline lookup yields CDR1 SQVTM and CDR2 ANQGSEA. This CDR3 is 15 amino acids long. CDR3: CSVSWDGSGGYEQYF. The CDR3 DNA sequence: TGCAGCGTTAGCTGGGACGGATCGGGAGGGTACGAGCAGTACTTC.

This clonotype was counted between two and nine times. The CDR3 region has the DNA TGTGCCAGCAGCTTGGTCGTCATCCCAGGGTATGGCTACACCTTC. This encodes CASSLVVIPGYGYTF. The chain has TRBV7-9 and TRBJ1-2; D is perhaps TRBD1 (5 bases). The CDR3 totals 15 residues. The V and J ends lost 3 bases and 5 bases respectively, with 16 bases between them. CDR1 and CDR2 from the germline V gene are SEHNR and FQNEAQ (reference sequence). Supplemented by reference TRBV7-9 and TRBJ1-2, the full variable domain reads DTGVSQNPRHKITKRGQNVTFRCDPISEHNRLYWYRQTLGQGPEFLTYFQNEAQLEKSRLLSDRFSAERPKGSFSTLEIQRTEQGDSAMYLCASSLVVIPGYGYTFGSGTRLTVV.

This clonotype was detected only a few times. The chain employs TRBV7-2 and TRBJ2-3; D ambiguous. Per the germline V gene, CDR1 is SGHTA and CDR2 is FQGNSA. Trimming stripped 3 bases from V and 2 bases from J, with 3 bases between. This CDR3 has 12 amino acids. In DNA form, the CDR3 reads TGTGCCAGCAGCTTTTACACAGATACGCAGTATTTT. This translates into CASSFYTDTQYF.

This chain joins TRBV19 and TRBJ1-5, with 7 bases that match TRBD1. The CDR3 runs to 14 residues. Germline CDR1 and CDR2: LNHDA and SQIVND (reference sequence). Losses at the gene ends were 5 bases for V and 4 bases for J; bases not matched to a gene: 5. CDR3 DNA sequence: TGTGCCAGTAGTGAAGACAGGGAGAATCAGCCCCAGCATTTT. It encodes CASSEDRENQPQHF.

This clonotype has just a few counts. The J gene is TRBJ2-2, the V gene TRBV28; 10 nucleotides agree with TRBD1. The junction had 3 bases not matched to a gene; V was cut back by 3 bases and J by 5 bases. The germline V gene encodes CDR1 MDHEN and CDR2 SYDVKM. This CDR3 region has 15 residues. The DNA for the CDR3 is TGTGCCAGCAGTTTTTTGGGACAGGGGACCGGGGAGCTGTTTTTT. Its protein is CASSFLGQGTGELFF.

The rearrangement links TRBV7-8 to TRBJ1-1; weak D call: TRBD1 (6 bases). The CDR3 sequence is 14 residues long. Germline loops: CDR1 SGHVS, CDR2 FQNEAQ. The V end was cut by 8 bases, the J end by 0 bases, with 13 bases between. In DNA form, the CDR3 reads TGTGCCAGCGGCCTGGGGGACATGAACACTGAAGCTTTCTTT. It yields the protein CASGLGDMNTEAFF.